Below, one TCR beta chain is given with its context. Its specificity is unknown. These data are taken from a study of human T cells and chemical hapten exposure. Study-wide findings and caveats: PT1 expanded TCR counts and patch test score correlated positively. Large CDR3 similarity clusters arose significantly more often from expanded TCRs than from controls.

Within the library, unique molecular identifiers were attached to each individual cDNA molecule. TCRdb analysed the RACE reads with MiXCR anew, one entry per CDR3 protein. The table records tens of thousands of distinct CDR3 sequences, about 7% of them present only once. Germline V gene sequence: CDR1 SGHRS, CDR2 YFSETQ. Trimming removed 7 bases at V and 0 bases at J, with 4 bases between. This CDR3 contains 12 residues. Time point meaning: pre-sensitization, week 0. Treatment of the sample: therapeutic diphenylcyclopropenone sensitization with weekly scalp DPC. Unfractionated whole blood was the source of the extracted total RNA.

This specimen was whole blood, taken in connection with sensitization to the hapten diphenylcyclopropenone (DPC). This sequence joins TRBV5-1 and TRBJ2-2; D is unclear. The receptor's source is a woman aged 25 to 39 with alopecia areata. Some clones in this sample may be carry-over from other donors' samples. The CDR3 sequence: CASSTNTGELFF. CDR3 coding DNA: TGCGCCAGCTCAACGAACACCGGGGAGCTGTTTTTT.